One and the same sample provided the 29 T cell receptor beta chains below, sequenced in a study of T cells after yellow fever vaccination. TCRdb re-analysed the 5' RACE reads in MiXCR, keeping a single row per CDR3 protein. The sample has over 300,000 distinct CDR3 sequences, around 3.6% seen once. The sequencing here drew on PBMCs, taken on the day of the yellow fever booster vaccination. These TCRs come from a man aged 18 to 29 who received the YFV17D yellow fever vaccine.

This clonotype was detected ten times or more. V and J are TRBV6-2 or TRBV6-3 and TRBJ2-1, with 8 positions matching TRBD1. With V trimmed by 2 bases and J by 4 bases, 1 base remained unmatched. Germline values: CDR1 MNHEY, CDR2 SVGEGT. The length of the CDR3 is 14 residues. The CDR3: CASSYRQGYNEQFF. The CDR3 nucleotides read TGTGCCAGCAGTTACAGACAGGGGTACAATGAGCAGTTCTTC.

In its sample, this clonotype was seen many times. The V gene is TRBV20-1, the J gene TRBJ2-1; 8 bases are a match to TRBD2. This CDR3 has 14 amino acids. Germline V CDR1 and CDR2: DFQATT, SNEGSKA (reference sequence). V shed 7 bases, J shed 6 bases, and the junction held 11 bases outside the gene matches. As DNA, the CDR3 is TGCAGTGTCGGTTGGGCGGGGGGCCCCAATGAGCAGTTCTTC. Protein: CSVGWAGGPNEQFF.

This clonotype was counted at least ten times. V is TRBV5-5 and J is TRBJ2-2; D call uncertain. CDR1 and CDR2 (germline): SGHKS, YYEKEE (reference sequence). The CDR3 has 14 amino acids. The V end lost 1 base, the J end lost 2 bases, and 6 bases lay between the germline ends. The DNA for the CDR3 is TGTGCCAGCAGCTTGTGGCTTAACACCGGGGAGCTGTTTTTT. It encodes CASSLWLNTGELFF. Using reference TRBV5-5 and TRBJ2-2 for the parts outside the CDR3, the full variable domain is DAGVTQSPTHLIKTRGQQVTLRCSPISGHKSVSWYQQVLGQGPQFIFQYYEKEERGRGNFPDRFSARQFPNYSSELNVNALLLGDSALYLCASSLWLNTGELFFGEGSRLTVL.

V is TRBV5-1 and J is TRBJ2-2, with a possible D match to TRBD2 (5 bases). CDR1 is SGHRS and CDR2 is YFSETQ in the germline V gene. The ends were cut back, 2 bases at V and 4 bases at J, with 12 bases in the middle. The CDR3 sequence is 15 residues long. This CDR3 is CASSLTRRSTGELFF. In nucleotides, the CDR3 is TGCGCCAGCAGCTTAACACGGAGGAGCACCGGGGAGCTGTTTTTT.

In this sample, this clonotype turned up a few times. The CDR3 loop reads CASSLVDSGWETQYF. In nucleotides, the CDR3 is TGCGCCAGCAGCTTGGTCGACTCCGGGTGGGAGACCCAGTACTTC. The chain has TRBV5-1 and TRBJ2-5; D is uncertain. Germline values: CDR1 SGHRS, CDR2 YFSETQ. Trimming shortened V by 0 bases and J by 5 bases, and 14 bases separated the two germline ends. The CDR3 is 15 amino acids. Looking up the rest from reference TRBV5-1 and TRBJ2-5 gives the full variable domain: KAGVTQTPRYLIKTRGQQVTLSCSPISGHRSVSWYQQTPGQGLQFLFEYFSETQRNKGNFPGRFSGRQFSNSRSEMNVSTLELGDSALYLCASSLVDSGWETQYFGPGTRLLVL.

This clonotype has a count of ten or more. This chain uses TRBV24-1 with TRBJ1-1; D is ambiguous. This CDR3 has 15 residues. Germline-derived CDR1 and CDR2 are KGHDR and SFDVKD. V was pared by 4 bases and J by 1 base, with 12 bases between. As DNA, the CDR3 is TGTGCCACCAGTGAGGCAGAGTTGGGGAACACTGAAGCTTTCTTT. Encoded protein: CATSEAELGNTEAFF.

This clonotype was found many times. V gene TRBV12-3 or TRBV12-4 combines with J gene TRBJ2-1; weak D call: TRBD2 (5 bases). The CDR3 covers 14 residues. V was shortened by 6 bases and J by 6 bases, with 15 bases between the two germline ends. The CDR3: CASRLGASFNEQFF. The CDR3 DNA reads TGTGCCAGCAGGTTGGGTGCTAGCTTCAATGAGCAGTTCTTC.

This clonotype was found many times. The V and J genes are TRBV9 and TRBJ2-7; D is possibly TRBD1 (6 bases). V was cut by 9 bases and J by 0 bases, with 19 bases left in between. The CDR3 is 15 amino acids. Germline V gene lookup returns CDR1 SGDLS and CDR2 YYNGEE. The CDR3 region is CATRRGKKGSYEQYV. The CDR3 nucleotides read TGTGCCACCCGTAGGGGGAAAAAGGGCTCCTACGAGCAGTACGTC.

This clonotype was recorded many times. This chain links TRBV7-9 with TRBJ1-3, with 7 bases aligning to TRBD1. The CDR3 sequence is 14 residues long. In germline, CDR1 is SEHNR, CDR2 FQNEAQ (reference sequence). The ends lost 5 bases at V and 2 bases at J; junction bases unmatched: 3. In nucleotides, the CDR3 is TGTGCCAGCAGCCCCAGGGGGACTGGAAACACCATATATTTT. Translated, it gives CASSPRGTGNTIYF.

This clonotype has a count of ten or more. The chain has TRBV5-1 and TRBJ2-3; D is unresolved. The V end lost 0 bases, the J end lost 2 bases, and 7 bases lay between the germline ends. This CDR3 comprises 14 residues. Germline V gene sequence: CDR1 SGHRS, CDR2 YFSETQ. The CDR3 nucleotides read TGCGCCAGCAGCTTGGTTCAGGCCACAGATACGCAGTATTTT. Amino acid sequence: CASSLVQATDTQYF.

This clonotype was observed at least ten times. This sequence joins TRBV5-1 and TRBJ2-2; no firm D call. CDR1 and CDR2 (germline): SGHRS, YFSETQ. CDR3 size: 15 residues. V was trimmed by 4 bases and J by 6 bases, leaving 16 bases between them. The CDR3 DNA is TGCGCCAGCAGCCCCGGGCCTATAGGAGCCGGGGAGCTGTTTTTT. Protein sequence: CASSPGPIGAGELFF.

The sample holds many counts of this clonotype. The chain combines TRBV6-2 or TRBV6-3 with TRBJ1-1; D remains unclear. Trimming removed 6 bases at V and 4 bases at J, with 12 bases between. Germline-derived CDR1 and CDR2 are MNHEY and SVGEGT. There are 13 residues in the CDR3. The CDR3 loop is CASSDEGSTEAFF. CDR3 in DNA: TGTGCCAGCAGCGACGAGGGAAGCACTGAAGCTTTCTTT.

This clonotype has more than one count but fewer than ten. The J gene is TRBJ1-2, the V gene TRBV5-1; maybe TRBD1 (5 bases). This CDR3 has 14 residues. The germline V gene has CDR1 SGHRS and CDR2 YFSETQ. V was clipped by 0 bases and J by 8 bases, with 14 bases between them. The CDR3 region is CASSLGPGVRGYTF. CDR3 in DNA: TGCGCCAGCAGCTTGGGGCCGGGGGTACGCGGCTACACCTTC.

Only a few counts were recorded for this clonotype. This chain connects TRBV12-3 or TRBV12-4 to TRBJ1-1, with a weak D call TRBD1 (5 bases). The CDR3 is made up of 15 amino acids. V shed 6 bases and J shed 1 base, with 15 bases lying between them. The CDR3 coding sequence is TGTGCCAGCAGACAGCGACAGCCGGAGAACACTGAAGCTTTCTTT. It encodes CASRQRQPENTEAFF.

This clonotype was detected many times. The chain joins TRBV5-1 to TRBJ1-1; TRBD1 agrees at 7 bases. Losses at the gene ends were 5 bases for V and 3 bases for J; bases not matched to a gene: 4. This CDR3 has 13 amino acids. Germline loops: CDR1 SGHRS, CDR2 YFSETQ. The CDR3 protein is CASRYTGDTEAFF. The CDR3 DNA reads TGCGCCAGCAGATATACAGGGGACACTGAAGCTTTCTTT.

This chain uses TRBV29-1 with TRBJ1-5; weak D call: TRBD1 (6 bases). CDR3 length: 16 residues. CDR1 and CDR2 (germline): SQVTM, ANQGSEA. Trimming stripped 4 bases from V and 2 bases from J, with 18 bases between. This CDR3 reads CSVVQGSVGGNQPQHF. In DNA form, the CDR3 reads TGCAGCGTTGTACAGGGTAGCGTCGGGGGCAATCAGCCCCAGCATTTT.

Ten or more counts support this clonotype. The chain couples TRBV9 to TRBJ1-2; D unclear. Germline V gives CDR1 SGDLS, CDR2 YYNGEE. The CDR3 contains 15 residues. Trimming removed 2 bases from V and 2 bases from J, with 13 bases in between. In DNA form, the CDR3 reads TGTGCCAGCAGCGTCCGGAGAAATCCGAACTATGGCTACACCTTC. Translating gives CASSVRRNPNYGYTF. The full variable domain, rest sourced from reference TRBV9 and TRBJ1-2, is DSGVTQTPKHLITATGQRVTLRCSPRSGDLSVYWYQQSLDQGLQFLIQYYNGEERAKGNILERFSAQQFPDLHSELNLSSLELGDSALYFCASSVRRNPNYGYTFGSGTRLTVV.

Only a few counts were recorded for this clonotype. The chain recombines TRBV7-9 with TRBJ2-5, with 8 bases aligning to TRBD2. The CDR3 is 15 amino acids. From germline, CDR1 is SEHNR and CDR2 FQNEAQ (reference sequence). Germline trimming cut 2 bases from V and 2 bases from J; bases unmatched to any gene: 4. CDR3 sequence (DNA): TGTGCCAGCAGCTTACCGGGGGGGACTCAAGAGACCCAGTACTTC. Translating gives CASSLPGGTQETQYF.

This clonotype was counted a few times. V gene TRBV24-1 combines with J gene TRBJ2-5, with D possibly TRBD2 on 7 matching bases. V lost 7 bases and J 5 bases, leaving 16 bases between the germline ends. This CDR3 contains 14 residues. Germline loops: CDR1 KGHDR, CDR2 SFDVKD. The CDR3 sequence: CATREHGGPETQYF. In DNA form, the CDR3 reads TGTGCCACCAGGGAGCACGGGGGGCCTGAGACCCAGTACTTC.

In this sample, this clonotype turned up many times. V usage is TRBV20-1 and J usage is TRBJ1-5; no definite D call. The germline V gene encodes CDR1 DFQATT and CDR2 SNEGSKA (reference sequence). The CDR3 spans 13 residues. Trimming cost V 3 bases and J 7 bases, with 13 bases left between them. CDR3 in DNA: TGCAGTGCTAGGGACGGCCCAGGACAGCCCCAGCATTTT. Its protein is CSARDGPGQPQHF.

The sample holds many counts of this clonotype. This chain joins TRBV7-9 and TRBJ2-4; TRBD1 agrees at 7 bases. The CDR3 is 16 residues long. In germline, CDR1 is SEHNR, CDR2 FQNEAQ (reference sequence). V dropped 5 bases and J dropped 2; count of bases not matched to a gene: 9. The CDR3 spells CASSHGQVLTKNIQYF. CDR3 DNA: TGTGCCAGCAGCCACGGACAGGTCCTAACCAAAAACATTCAGTACTTC.

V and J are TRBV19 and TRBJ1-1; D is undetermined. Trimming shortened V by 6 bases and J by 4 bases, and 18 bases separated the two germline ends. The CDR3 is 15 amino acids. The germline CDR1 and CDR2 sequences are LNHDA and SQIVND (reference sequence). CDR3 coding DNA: TGTGCCAGTAGCCCCGCGGAGTTGTTTCGCACTGAAGCTTTCTTT. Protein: CASSPAELFRTEAFF.

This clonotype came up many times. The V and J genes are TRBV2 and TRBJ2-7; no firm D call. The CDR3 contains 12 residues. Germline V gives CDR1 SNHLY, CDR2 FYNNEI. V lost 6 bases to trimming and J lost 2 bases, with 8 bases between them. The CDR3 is CASSLNTYEQYV. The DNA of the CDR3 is TGTGCCAGCAGCCTCAACACCTACGAGCAGTACGTC.

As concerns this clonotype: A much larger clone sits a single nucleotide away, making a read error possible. Here the CDR3 reads CASSRIGTEVLVEQFF. For the CDR3, the DNA is TGTGCCAGCAGTCGAATCGGGACAGAAGTGCTCGTTGAGCAGTTCTTC. The chain carries TRBV7-9 and TRBJ2-1, with 7 bases aligning to TRBD1. This CDR3 is built from 16 residues. Looked up from germline, CDR1 is SEHNR and CDR2 is FQNEAQ (reference sequence). Germline trimming cut 6 bases from V and 9 bases from J; bases unmatched to any gene: 17.

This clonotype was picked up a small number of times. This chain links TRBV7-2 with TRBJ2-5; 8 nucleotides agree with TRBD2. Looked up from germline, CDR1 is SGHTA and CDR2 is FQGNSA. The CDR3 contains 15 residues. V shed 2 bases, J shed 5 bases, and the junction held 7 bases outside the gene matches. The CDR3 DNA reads TGTGCCAGCAGCTTATCCGGGGGGGGAGGGGAGACCCAGTACTTC. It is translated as CASSLSGGGGETQYF. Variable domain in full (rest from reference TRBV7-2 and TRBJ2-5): GAGVSQSPSNKVTEKGKDVELRCDPISGHTALYWYRQSLGQGLEFLIYFQGNSAPDKSGLPSDRFSAERTGGSVSTLTIQRTQQEDSAVYLCASSLSGGGGETQYFGPGTRLLVL.

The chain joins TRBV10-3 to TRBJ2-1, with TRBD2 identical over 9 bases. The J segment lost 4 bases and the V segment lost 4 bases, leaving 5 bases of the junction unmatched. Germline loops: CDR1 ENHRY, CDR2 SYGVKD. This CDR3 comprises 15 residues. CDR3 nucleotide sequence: TGTGCCATCAGTGGAGGTAGCGGGAGTTACAATGAGCAGTTCTTC. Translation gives CAISGGSGSYNEQFF.

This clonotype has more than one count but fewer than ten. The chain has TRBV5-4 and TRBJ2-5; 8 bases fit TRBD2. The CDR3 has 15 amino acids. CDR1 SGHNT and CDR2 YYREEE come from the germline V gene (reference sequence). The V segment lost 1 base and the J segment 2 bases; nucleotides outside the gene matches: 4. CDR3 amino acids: CASSLHPGGQETQYF. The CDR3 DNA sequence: TGTGCCAGCAGCTTGCACCCGGGGGGGCAAGAGACCCAGTACTTC.

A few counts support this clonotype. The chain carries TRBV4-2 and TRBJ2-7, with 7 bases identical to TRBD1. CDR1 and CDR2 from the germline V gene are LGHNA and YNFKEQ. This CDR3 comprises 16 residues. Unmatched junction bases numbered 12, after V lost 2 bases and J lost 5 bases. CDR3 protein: CASSQTSDRVGHEQYF. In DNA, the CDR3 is TGTGCCAGCAGCCAAACCTCCGACAGGGTTGGTCACGAGCAGTACTTC.

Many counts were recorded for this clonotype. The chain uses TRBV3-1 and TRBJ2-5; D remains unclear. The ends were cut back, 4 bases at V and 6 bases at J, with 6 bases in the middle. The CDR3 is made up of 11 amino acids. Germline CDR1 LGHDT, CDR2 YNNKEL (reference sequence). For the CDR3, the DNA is TGTGCCAGCAGCCTCATGAAGACCCAGTACTTC. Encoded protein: CASSLMKTQYF.